This TCR beta chain was sequenced in a study of regulatory T cells in long-lasting Graves disease (dated by TCRdb to the early 2020s). As for the study more broadly: Newly diagnosed Graves' disease patients had taken antithyroid drugs for less than 3 months. Persistent Graves' disease patients were compared with newly diagnosed Graves' disease patients by peripheral blood TCR sequencing and RNA sequencing. The study was conducted in China and was registered as a clinical trial. A total of about 33 samples underwent TCR sequencing, from roughly 13 patients with persistent Graves' disease and roughly 20 patients with newly diagnosed Graves' disease. General findings and caveats noted by the study authors: Only peripheral blood was studied, because thyroid tissue, the primary lesion, was inaccessible. Lower TCR Shannon entropy and fewer highly expanded clones were observed in persistent Graves' disease patients than in newly diagnosed patients, which suggested clonal expansion. The small sample size was acknowledged by the authors as a limitation that may reduce accuracy. Persistent disease showed preferential use of TRBV28, TRBJ1-2 and TRBJ2-5, whereas newly diagnosed disease favored TRBV20-1 and TRBJ2-1. More public clonotypes were shared among persistent patients (over 2,500) than among newly diagnosed patients (966). Sequencing and analysis were restricted to the TCR beta chain.

This clonotype came up many times. It has no known antigen specificity. No base qualities exist here, and no much larger clone lies one base off it. Libraries were built with multiplex PCR. The reads were generated on an Illumina HiSeq 4000. TCR beta libraries were built with iRepertoire HTBI primers and Arm-PCR amplification of CDR3 regions. Gel purification was performed on PCR products prior to sequencing. Concerning the study's data processing: A total of 62 TRBV and some 15 TRBJ segments were identified across samples and were used for gene usage analysis of CDR3 amino acid clonotypes. COPE and FqMerger were used to merge the filtered high-quality paired reads into contigs. BLAST was used to align contigs to IMGT TRBV, TRBD and TRBJ reference genes, with CDR3 defined following IMGT. Highly expanded clones were defined as clonotypes with a frequency above 0.1%. Repertoire diversity was measured by Shannon entropy, and V-J evenness by the Gini coefficient. A clonotype found in more than one individual was treated as public. TCRdb cleaned the public reads at Q25 with fastp, built clones with MiXCR and kept in-frame beta chains. Every distinct CDR3 protein forms one entry, paired with its most common genes and DNA. For this entry, the V and J calls and clone size follow TCRdb and not the study's own pipeline. This sample is represented by 510,000 or so distinct CDR3 sequences; 12% of them were singletons. The ten largest clones represent 8% to 10% of the sample.

The time point label corresponds to: newly diagnosed GD, antithyroid drugs for less than 3 months. RNA was extracted from PBMCs in TRIzol for both TCR sequencing and RNA sequencing. The diagnosis of Graves' disease was made according to American Thyroid Association guidelines. Patients for the study were recruited at an endocrinology department in Xi'an, China. Each patient gave approximately 10 milliliters of peripheral blood, collected in an EDTA anticoagulant tube. Ficoll Paque Plus density gradient separation was used to isolate PBMCs, and no additional T cell sorting was done. An Agilent 2100 Bioanalyzer and agarose gel were used to assess RNA quality, and a NanoDrop 2000 was used to measure RNA concentration. Germline trimming: 5 bases from V, 2 bases from J; junction bases outside gene matches: 6. The CDR3 has 14 amino acids, counting the end cysteine and phenylalanine. Just the 42-base CDR3 DNA is kept, in frame starting at base 1. CDR1 is given as MDHEN and CDR2 as SYDVKM, both from the germline V gene.

The same data also contributed to another study, on T cells in Graves' hyperthyroidism and ophthalmopathy. Reported in the second study: Stable Graves' hyperthyroidism was defined as no progression to ophthalmopathy during 18 months of follow-up. The hyperthyroidism patients were between 18 and 65 years old and newly diagnosed, with a disease duration of less than 2 months. Patients with uncontrolled infections, other autoimmune diseases, pregnancy or lactation were excluded. Diagnoses were based on clinical symptoms, serum thyroxine and TRAb, thyroid ultrasound and orbital computed tomography. For the first round of RT-PCR on the TCR CDR3, the HTBI primer set was used together with the Qiagen OneStep RT-PCR kit. Most expanded thyroid clonotypes (frequency above 0.001) were also found in blood, which suggests that blood repertoires may mirror thyroid immune responses. A 13 V-J signature model separated ophthalmopathy from stable hyperthyroidism, with 87.88% sensitivity and just under 84% specificity in cross-validation and 80%/75% in testing. In validation, the model predicted progression to ophthalmopathy with roughly 70% sensitivity and less than 80% specificity, a median of about 6.7 months before onset. To identify TCR V-J signatures that set the groups apart, the researchers used a discovery cohort of more than 95 patients, made up of fewer than 50 with Graves' ophthalmopathy and some 55 with stable Graves' hyperthyroidism. Prospective prediction of ophthalmopathy was tested in an independent validation cohort of approximately 19 hyperthyroidism patients and around 16 patients who later progressed to ophthalmopathy. For training and testing, the 100 patients in the discovery cohort were randomly divided in a 7:3 ratio. The study also compared thyroid tissue and blood T-cell repertoires from a handful of Graves' hyperthyroidism patients. After blood sampling, hyperthyroidism patients were treated with methimazole at a starting dose of 30 mg daily, and ophthalmopathy patients were treated with high-dose intravenous methylprednisolone. Libraries were constructed in a second round of multiplex PCR, after which size selection and purification were carried out. Sequencing of the libraries was done on an Illumina HiSeq2000 using paired-end 100 bp reads. SOAPnuke was used to process the raw data, throwing out any read that contained adapters or uncalled bases, had a mean Phred below 15, or lacked an exact constant-primer or identifier match. COPE v1.2.5 was used to merge the high-quality paired reads, and each unique nucleotide sequence was defined as a clonotype. MiTCR v1.1 was used to align clonotypes to the IMGT TRBV, TRBD and TRBJ reference segments. The analysis included only V-J combinations with a frequency above 0.0001, which together covered more than 98% of the repertoires. The TCS score was defined as F50 (clonal expansion) divided by E x V (chaos), with BLOSUM62-based TCRdist calculated between CDR3 peptides within each V-J. Welch's t-statistics and random forest reduced roughly 530 V-J features to roughly 13, which were used in a naive Bayes classifier (R e1071). No statistical method was used to fix the sample size in advance, and group allocation was not hidden from the investigators. The paper describes TCR Vbeta CDR3 sequencing of 135 peripheral blood samples, made up of roughly 45 ophthalmopathy patients, approximately 73 hyperthyroidism patients and around 17 progressor patients.

The source material was peripheral blood mononuclear cells (PBMCs), sampled at new diagnosis, from a patient treated with antithyroid drugs. This receptor was identified in a woman aged 25 to 39 with Graves disease. Donor details come from another sample of the same person, matched by shared clones. The chain joins TRBV28 to TRBJ2-7; the central 7 bases match TRBD1. The DNA is TGTGCCAGCAGTCCCGACAGGGAAGCCTACGAGCAGTACTTC. The translation is CASSPDREAYEQYF. Joined to the reference TRBV28 and TRBJ2-7 proteins, this CDR3 gives the full variable domain: DVKVTQSSRYLVKRTGEKVFLECVQDMDHENMFWYRQDPGLGLRLIYFSYDVKMKEKGDIPEGYSVSREKKERFSLILESASTNQTSMYLCASSPDREAYEQYFGPGTRLTVT.